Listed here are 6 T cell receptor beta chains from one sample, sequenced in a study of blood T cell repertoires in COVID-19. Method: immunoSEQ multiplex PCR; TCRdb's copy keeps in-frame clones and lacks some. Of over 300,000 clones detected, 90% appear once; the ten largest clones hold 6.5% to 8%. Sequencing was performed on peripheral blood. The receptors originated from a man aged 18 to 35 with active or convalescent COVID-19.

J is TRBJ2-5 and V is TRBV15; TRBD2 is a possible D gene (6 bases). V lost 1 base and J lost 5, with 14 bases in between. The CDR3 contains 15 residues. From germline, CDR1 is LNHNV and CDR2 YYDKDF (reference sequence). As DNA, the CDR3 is TGTGCCACCAGCAGAGGCGGGAATTGGTTGGAGACCCAGTACTTC. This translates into CATSRGGNWLETQYF. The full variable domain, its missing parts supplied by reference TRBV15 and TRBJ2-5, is DAMVIQNPRYQVTQFGKPVTLSCSQTLNHNVMYWYQQKSSQAPKLLFHYYDKDFNNEADTPDNFQSRRPNTSFCFLDIRSPGLGDTAMYLCATSRGGNWLETQYFGPGTRLLVL.

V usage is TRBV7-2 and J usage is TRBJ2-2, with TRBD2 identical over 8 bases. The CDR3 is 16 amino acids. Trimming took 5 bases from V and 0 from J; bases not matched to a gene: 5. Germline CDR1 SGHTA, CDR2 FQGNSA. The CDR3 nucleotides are TGTGCCAGCAGCGACAGACTAGCGTCGAACACCGGGGAGCTGTTTTTT. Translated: CASSDRLASNTGELFF.

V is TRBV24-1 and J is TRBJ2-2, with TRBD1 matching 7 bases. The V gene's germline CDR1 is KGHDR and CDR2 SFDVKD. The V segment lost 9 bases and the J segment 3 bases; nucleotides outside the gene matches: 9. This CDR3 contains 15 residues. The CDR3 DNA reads TGTGCCACCGAACGGACAGGCTCACACACCGGGGAGCTGTTTTTT. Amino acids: CATERTGSHTGELFF.

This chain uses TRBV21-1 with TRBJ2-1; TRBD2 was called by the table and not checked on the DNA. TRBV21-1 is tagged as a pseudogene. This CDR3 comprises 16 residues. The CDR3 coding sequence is TGTGCCAGCAGCAAAGCGCTTTCTAGGGAGTTCAATGAGCAGTTCTTC. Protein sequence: CASSKALSREFNEQFF.

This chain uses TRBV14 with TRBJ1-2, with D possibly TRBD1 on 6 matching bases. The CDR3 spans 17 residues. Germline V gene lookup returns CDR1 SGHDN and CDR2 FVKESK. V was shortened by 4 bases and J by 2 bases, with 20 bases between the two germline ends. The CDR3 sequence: CASSPMGGGIINYGYTF. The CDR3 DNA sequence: TGTGCCAGCAGCCCGATGGGAGGGGGGATTATAAACTATGGCTACACCTTC.

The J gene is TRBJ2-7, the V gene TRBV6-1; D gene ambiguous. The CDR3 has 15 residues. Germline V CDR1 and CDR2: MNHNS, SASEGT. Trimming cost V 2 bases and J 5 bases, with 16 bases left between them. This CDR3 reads CASSEFNTVGDEQYF. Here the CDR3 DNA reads TGTGCCAGCAGTGAATTTAACACAGTTGGCGACGAGCAGTACTTC.